The T cell receptor (beta chain) under discussion was sequenced for a study of shared clonotypes between healthy human individuals. From CD4+ cells came CD45RA+ naive and CD45RA-negative memory subsets. This was a deep-level run. TCRdb's table, derived via immunoSEQ multiplex PCR, lists solely in-frame clones and lacks some. This table holds roughly 2.5 million clones, 85% to 95% found once. This sequence originates from a man aged 18-30 years in good health. The source material was naive CD4+ T cells sorted from blood. The sample's subset: CD45RA+ positively selected.

This CDR3 reads CASVPGQGAQITEAFF. DNA for the CDR3: TGTGCCAGCGTCCCGGGACAGGGGGCACAGATCACTGAAGCTTTCTTT. The V and J genes are TRBV5-8 and TRBJ1-1, with 12 bases that match TRBD1. With V trimmed by 7 bases and J by 4 bases, 11 bases remained unmatched. The CDR3 runs to 16 residues. The germline CDR1 and CDR2 sequences are SGHTS and YDEGEE.